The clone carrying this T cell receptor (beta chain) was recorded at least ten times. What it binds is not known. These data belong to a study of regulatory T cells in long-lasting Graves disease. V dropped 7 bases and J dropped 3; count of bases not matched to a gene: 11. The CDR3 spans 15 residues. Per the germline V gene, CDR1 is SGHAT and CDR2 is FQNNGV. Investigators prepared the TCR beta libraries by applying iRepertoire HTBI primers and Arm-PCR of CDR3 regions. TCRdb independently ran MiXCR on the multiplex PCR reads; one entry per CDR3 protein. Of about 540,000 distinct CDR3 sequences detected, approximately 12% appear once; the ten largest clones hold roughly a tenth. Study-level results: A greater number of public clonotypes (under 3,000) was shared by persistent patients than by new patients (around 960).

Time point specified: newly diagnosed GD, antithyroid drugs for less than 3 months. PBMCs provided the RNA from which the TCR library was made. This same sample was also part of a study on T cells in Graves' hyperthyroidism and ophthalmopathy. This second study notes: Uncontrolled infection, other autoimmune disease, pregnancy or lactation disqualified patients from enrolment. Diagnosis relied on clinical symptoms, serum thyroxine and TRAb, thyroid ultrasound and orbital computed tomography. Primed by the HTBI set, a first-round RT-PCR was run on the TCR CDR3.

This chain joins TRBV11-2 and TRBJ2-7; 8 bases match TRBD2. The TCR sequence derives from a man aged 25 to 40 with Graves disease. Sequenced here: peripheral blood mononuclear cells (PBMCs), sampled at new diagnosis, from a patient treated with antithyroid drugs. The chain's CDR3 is CASNPGGGGSYEQYF. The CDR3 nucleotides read TGTGCCAGCAACCCGGGGGGGGGCGGTAGCTACGAGCAGTACTTC. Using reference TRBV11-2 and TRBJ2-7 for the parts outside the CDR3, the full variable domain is EAGVAQSPRYKIIEKRQSVAFWCNPISGHATLYWYQQILGQGPKLLIQFQNNGVVDDSQLPKDRFSAERLKGVDSTLKIQPAKLEDSAVYLCASNPGGGGSYEQYFGPGTRLTVT.